This note documents a single T cell receptor beta chain sequence. Its specificity is unknown. TCRdb reanalysed the 5' RACE reads using MiXCR and keeps one entry per CDR3 protein. The sample contains under 450,000 distinct CDR3 sequences, 13% to 15% of which appear only once. This sample is part of a study of T-cell memory formation after mild COVID-19. For the study at large: TCR clusters were mostly donor specific. Study results and caveats: Clones that contracted from day 15 to 85 were balanced CD4/CD8, while later expanders leaned CD4+. The CD4+ clones that contracted clustered mainly within CM and EM, and the CD8+ clones concentrated in EMRA.

Sequenced material: PBMCs or a T cell subset sorted from them (not recorded which). This receptor was obtained from a man aged 18 to 29 who had mild COVID-19 (a few samples of this study predate the infection). Cell type and time point are not known.

The DNA for the CDR3 is TGTGCCAGCAGTCGACACCTCCAAGAGACCCAGTACTTC. This gives the protein CASSRHLQETQYF. V usage is TRBV6-5 and J usage is TRBJ2-5, with unresolved D. CDR3 length: 13 residues. The V gene lost 5 bases and the J gene lost 1 base, with 8 bases spanning the gap. Germline loops: CDR1 MNHEY, CDR2 SVGAGI.